One and the same sample provided the 11 T cell receptor beta chains below, sequenced in a study of blood T cell repertoires in COVID-19. Data came from immunoSEQ multiplex PCR; TCRdb stores just in-frame clones and leaves some out. The table includes 250,000 to 350,000 clones, roughly 89% detected once. The sequencing sample was made of PBMCs or T cells enriched from blood (not recorded which). These receptors originate from a woman in her late teens or twenties with acute COVID-19.

The genes are TRBV12-5 and TRBJ2-7; D is perhaps TRBD2 (6 bases). Trimming removed 1 base from V and 3 bases from J, with 10 bases in between. In germline, CDR1 is LGHNT, CDR2 FRNRAP. This CDR3 has 14 amino acids. CDR3 sequence reads: CASGLGISGYEQYF. As DNA, the CDR3 is TGTGCTAGTGGTTTGGGGATTAGCGGCTACGAGCAGTACTTC.

The chain has TRBV7-6 and TRBJ1-1, with 7 bases lining up with TRBD1. Trimming took 2 bases from V and 4 from J; bases not matched to a gene: 7. Per the germline V gene, CDR1 is SGHVS and CDR2 is FNYEAQ. The CDR3 sequence is 15 residues long. The CDR3 reads CASSLKGARGTEAFF. CDR3 DNA: TGTGCCAGCAGCTTAAAGGGGGCGCGGGGCACTGAAGCTTTCTTT. The full variable domain, in which reference TRBV7-6 and TRBJ1-1 provide the parts outside the CDR3, is GAGVSQSPRYKVTKRGQDVALRCDPISGHVSLYWYRQALGQGPEFLTYFNYEAQQDKSGLPNDRFSAERPEGSISTLTIQRTEQRDSAMYRCASSLKGARGTEAFFGQGTRLTVV.

The chain carries TRBV3-1 (or the pseudogene TRBV3-2) and TRBJ1-2; D ambiguous. Germline CDR1 reads LGHDT; CDR2 reads YNNKEL (reference sequence). This CDR3 region has 13 residues. The germline V and J ends were trimmed by 4 bases and 2 bases, with 8 bases remaining between them. The CDR3 region is CASSPPGNYGYTF. In DNA, the CDR3 is TGTGCCAGCAGCCCTCCCGGGAACTATGGCTACACCTTC.

V usage is TRBV28 and J usage is TRBJ2-3, with TRBD2 matching 13 bases. The CDR3 sequence is 19 residues long. With 7 bases clipped from V and 4 bases from J, the junction kept 17 bases outside the gene matches. In germline, CDR1 is MDHEN, CDR2 SYDVKM. CDR3 nucleotide sequence: TGTGCCAGCAACAATCGATACCCTGGGACTAGCGGGATCGCAGATACGCAGTATTTT. Amino acid sequence: CASNNRYPGTSGIADTQYF. Together with reference TRBV28 and TRBJ2-3, the CDR3 gives the full variable domain: DVKVTQSSRYLVKRTGEKVFLECVQDMDHENMFWYRQDPGLGLRLIYFSYDVKMKEKGDIPEGYSVSREKKERFSLILESASTNQTSMYLCASNNRYPGTSGIADTQYFGPGTRLTVL.

This chain uses TRBV5-4 with TRBJ1-6, with a weak D call TRBD1 (6 bases). Deletions cut 2 bases from V and 0 bases from J, with 12 bases between. This CDR3 region has 17 residues. CDR1 is SGHNT, CDR2 YYREEE, per germline (reference sequence). Here the CDR3 DNA reads TGTGCCAGCAGCTTTTGGCAGGGGAGCTCCTATAATTCACCCCTCCACTTT. Encoded protein: CASSFWQGSSYNSPLHF.

This rearrangement joins TRBV11-2 to TRBJ2-7, with D possibly matching TRBD2 (5 bases). The CDR3 is 14 residues long. V gave up 1 base and J gave up 2 bases, with 9 bases separating them. Germline V gene lookup returns CDR1 SGHAT and CDR2 FQNNGV. The CDR3: CASSLVGLTYEQYF. In DNA, the CDR3 is TGTGCCAGCAGCTTAGTTGGACTCACCTACGAGCAGTACTTC.

This chain links TRBV7-9 with TRBJ2-7, with TRBD2 identical over 9 bases. The V gene end was trimmed by 3 bases and the J gene end by 6 bases; junction bases not matched to a gene: 6. Germline lookup yields CDR1 SEHNR and CDR2 FQNEAQ (reference sequence). The CDR3 contains 14 residues. The CDR3 protein is CASSFLAGSGEQYF. The CDR3 DNA follows: TGTGCCAGCAGCTTCCTAGCGGGATCCGGCGAGCAGTACTTC.

The genes are TRBV19 and TRBJ1-5; TRBD1 agrees at 7 bases. The CDR3 is made up of 14 amino acids. Unmatched junction bases numbered 2, after V lost 2 bases and J lost 4 bases. Germline V lookup: CDR1 LNHDA, CDR2 SQIVND (reference sequence). The CDR3 sequence is CASSIRQGNQPQHF. In DNA, the CDR3 is TGTGCCAGTAGTATACGACAGGGTAATCAGCCCCAGCATTTT.

This clone has just a few counts. The chain employs TRBV28 and TRBJ2-1, with 16 bases fitting TRBD2. CDR3 length: 15 amino acids. CDR1 MDHEN and CDR2 SYDVKM come from the germline V gene. Trimming took 4 bases from V and 10 from J; bases not matched to a gene: 4. CDR3 coding DNA: TGTGCCAGCAGTTCGGGACTAGCGGGAGGGGGCGAGCAGTTCTTC. It yields the protein CASSSGLAGGGEQFF.

The J gene is TRBJ2-7, the V gene TRBV27, with 7 bases matching TRBD1. Losses at the gene ends were 4 bases for V and 0 bases for J; bases not matched to a gene: 6. Germline values: CDR1 MNHEY, CDR2 SMNVEV (reference sequence). This CDR3 is 15 amino acids long. The CDR3, as DNA: TGTGCCAGCAGTTGGTTACAGGGGAGCTCCTACGAGCAGTACTTC. It yields the protein CASSWLQGSSYEQYF.

The V and J genes are TRBV28 and TRBJ2-7; D perhaps matches TRBD1 (5 bases). Germline V CDR1 and CDR2: MDHEN, SYDVKM. CDR3 length: 14 amino acids. The V end was cut by 6 bases, the J end by 1 base, with 13 bases between. The CDR3 bases are TGTGCCAGCAGCCGAACTGGACAATCCTACGAGCAGTACTTC. It is translated as CASSRTGQSYEQYF.